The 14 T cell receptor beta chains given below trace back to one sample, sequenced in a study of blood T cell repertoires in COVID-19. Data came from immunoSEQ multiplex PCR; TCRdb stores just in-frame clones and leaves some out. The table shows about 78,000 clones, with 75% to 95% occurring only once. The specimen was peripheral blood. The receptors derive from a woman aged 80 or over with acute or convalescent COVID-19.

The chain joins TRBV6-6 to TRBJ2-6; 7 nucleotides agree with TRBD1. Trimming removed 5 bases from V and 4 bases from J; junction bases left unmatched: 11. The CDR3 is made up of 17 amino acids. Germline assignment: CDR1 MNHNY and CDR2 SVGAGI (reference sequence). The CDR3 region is CASSQRDSLMGANVLTF. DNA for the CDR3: TGTGCCAGCAGTCAAAGGGACAGCCTAATGGGGGCCAACGTCCTGACTTTC.

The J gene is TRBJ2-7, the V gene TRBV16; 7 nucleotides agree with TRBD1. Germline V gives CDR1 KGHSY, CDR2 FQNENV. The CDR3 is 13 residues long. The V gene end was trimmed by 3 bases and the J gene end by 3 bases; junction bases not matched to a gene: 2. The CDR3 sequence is CASSQRQGYEQYF. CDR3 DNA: TGTGCCAGCAGCCAGCGACAGGGCTACGAGCAGTACTTC.

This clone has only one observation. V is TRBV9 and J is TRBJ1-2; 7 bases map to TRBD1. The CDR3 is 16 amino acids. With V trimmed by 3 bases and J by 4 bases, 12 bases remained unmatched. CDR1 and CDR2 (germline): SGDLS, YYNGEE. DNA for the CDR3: TGTGCCAGCAGCGGAACGGGACAGCTCTCTGTCTATGGCTACACCTTC. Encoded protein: CASSGTGQLSVYGYTF. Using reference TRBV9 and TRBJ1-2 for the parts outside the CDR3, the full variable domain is DSGVTQTPKHLITATGQRVTLRCSPRSGDLSVYWYQQSLDQGLQFLIQYYNGEERAKGNILERFSAQQFPDLHSELNLSSLELGDSALYFCASSGTGQLSVYGYTFGSGTRLTVV.

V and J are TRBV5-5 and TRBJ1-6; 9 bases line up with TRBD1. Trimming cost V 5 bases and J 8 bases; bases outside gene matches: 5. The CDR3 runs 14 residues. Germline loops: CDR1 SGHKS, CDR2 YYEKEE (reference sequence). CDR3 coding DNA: TGTGCCAGCAGTCCGGGACAGGGTTATTCACCCCTCCACTTT. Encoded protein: CASSPGQGYSPLHF.

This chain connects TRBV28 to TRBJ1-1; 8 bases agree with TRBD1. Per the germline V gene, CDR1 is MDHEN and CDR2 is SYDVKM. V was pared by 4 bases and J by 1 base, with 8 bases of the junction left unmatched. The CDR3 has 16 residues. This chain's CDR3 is CASSYAGTGTNTEAFF. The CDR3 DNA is TGTGCCAGCAGTTACGCTGGGACAGGAACGAACACTGAAGCTTTCTTT.

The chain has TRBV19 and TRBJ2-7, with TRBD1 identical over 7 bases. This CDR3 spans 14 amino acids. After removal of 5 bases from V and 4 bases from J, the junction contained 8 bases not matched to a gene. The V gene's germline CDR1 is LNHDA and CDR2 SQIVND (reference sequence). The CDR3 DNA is TGTGCCAGTAGTCCCGACAGGGTCTCTTACGAGCAGTACTTC. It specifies CASSPDRVSYEQYF.

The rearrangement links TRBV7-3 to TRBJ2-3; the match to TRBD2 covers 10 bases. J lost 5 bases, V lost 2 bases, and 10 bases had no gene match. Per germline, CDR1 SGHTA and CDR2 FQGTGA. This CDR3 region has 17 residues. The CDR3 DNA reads TGTGCCAGCAGCTTATCTATAGCGGGGGGCACCGGAGATACGCAGTATTTT. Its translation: CASSLSIAGGTGDTQYF. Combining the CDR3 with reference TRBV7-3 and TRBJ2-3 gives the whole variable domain GAGVSQTPSNKVTEKGKYVELRCDPISGHTALYWYRQSLGQGPEFLIYFQGTGAADDSGLPNDRFFAVRPEGSVSTLKIQRTERGDSAVYLCASSLSIAGGTGDTQYFGPGTRLTVL.

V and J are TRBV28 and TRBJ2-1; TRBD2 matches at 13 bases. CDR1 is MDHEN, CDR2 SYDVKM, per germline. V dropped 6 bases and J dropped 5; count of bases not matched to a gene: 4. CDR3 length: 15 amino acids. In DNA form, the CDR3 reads TGTGCCAGCAGCCCTGGACTAGCGGGAGACAATGAGCAGTTCTTC. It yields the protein CASSPGLAGDNEQFF. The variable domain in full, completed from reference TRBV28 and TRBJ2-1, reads DVKVTQSSRYLVKRTGEKVFLECVQDMDHENMFWYRQDPGLGLRLIYFSYDVKMKEKGDIPEGYSVSREKKERFSLILESASTNQTSMYLCASSPGLAGDNEQFFGPGTRLTVL.

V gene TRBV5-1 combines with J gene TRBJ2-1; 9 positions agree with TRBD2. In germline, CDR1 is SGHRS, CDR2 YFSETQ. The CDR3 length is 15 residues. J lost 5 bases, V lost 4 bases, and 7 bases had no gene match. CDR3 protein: CASSTGLASHNEQFF. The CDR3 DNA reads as TGCGCCAGCAGCACGGGACTAGCTAGCCACAATGAGCAGTTCTTC.

The CDR3 nucleotides are TGTGCCAGCGGGTGGCTAGCGGCCCGGGGCAATGAGCAGTTCTTC. Its translation is CASGWLAARGNEQFF. The gene calls are TRBV27 and TRBJ2-1; 7 positions match TRBD2. This CDR3 is 15 amino acids long. Germline V CDR1 and CDR2: MNHEY, SMNVEV (reference sequence). V was pared by 8 bases and J by 6 bases, with 13 bases of the junction left unmatched.

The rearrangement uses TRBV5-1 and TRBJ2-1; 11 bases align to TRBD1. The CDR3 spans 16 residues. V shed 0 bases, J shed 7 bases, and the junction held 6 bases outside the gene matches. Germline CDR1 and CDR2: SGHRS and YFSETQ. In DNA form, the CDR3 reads TGCGCCAGCAGCTTGGCCGGGACAGGGGGGCAGAATGAGCAGTTCTTC. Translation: CASSLAGTGGQNEQFF.

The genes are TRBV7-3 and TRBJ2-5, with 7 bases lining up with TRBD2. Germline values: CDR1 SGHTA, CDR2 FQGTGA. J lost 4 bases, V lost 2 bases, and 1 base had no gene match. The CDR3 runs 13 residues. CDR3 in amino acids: CASSLGRAETQYF. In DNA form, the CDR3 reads TGTGCCAGCAGCTTAGGGAGGGCAGAGACCCAGTACTTC.

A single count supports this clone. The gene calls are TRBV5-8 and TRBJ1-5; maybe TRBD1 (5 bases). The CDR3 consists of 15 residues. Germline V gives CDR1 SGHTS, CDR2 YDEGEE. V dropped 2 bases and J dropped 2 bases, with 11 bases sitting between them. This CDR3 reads CASSFRAMGNQPQHF. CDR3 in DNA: TGTGCCAGCAGCTTCAGGGCGATGGGCAATCAGCCCCAGCATTTT.

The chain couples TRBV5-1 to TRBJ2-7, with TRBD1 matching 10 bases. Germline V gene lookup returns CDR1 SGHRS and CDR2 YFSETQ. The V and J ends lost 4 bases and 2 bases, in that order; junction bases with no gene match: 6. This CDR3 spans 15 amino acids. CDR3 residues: CASSQGQGPTYEQYF. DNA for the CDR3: TGCGCCAGCAGCCAGGGACAGGGGCCTACCTACGAGCAGTACTTC.